This T cell receptor beta chain was captured in a study of blood T cell repertoires in COVID-19. Turning to the study itself: Samples representing acute and convalescent COVID-19 were sourced from the United States, Italy and Spain. PBMCs, B-cell-depleted T cells, or T cells were the source of the cDNA or gDNA that made up the material.

In the source study's methods: The authors estimated nucleated cell counts from reference gene primer amplification. Generated by immunoSEQ multiplex PCR, the TCRdb table keeps only in-frame clones and is missing some. V, J and clone size derive from that table, while D and trimming were established from the DNA sequence. The data contain some 150,000 clones, around nine tenths of them singletons. Germline loops: CDR1 LNHDA, CDR2 SQIVND (reference sequence). With V trimmed by 7 bases and J by 3 bases, 6 bases remained unmatched. The CDR3 consists of 15 residues. The sequenced sample consisted of peripheral blood. This clonotype originated in a man younger than 35 with active or convalescent COVID-19. The chain recombines TRBV19 with TRBJ2-1; TRBD2 matches 10 bases. CDR3 bases: TGTGCCAGTAACCCTAGCGGGAGTATCTACAATGAGCAGTTCTTC. As protein: CASNPSGSIYNEQFF.